Each of the 28 T cell receptor beta chains below was sequenced from the same sample in a study of T cells in Graves' hyperthyroidism and ophthalmopathy. TCR beta CDR3 sequences were amplified from RNA transcripts. When the TCR CDR3 underwent first-round RT-PCR, the HTBI primer set was used. TCRdb re-called the multiplex PCR reads through MiXCR, storing one row per CDR3 protein. This table holds about 580,000 distinct CDR3 sequences, approximately 15% found once. The specimen sequenced was blood. All receptors come from a woman younger than 45 with Graves' hyperthyroidism that later progressed to Graves' ophthalmopathy.

This clonotype was seen at least ten times. Here the CDR3 reads CASSVLANTGELFF. As DNA, the CDR3 is TGTGCCAGCAGCGTACTGGCGAACACCGGGGAGCTGTTTTTT. The chain couples TRBV9 to TRBJ2-2; D is undetermined. The germline gives CDR1 SGDLS, CDR2 YYNGEE. The CDR3 is 14 amino acids. Trimming shortened V by 1 base and J by 0 bases, and 4 bases separated the two germline ends. The variable domain in full, with the rest retrieved from reference TRBV9 and TRBJ2-2, is DSGVTQTPKHLITATGQRVTLRCSPRSGDLSVYWYQQSLDQGLQFLIQYYNGEERAKGNILERFSAQQFPDLHSELNLSSLELGDSALYFCASSVLANTGELFFGEGSRLTVL.

This clonotype was recorded many times. This chain joins TRBV6-1 and TRBJ2-7; no firm D call. Germline lookup yields CDR1 MNHNS and CDR2 SASEGT. CDR3 length: 12 residues. V was pared by 2 bases and J by 2 bases, with 4 bases between. The CDR3 DNA reads TGTGCCAGCAGTGAAACGACCTACGAGCAGTACTTC. Residues: CASSETTYEQYF.

J is TRBJ2-1 and V is TRBV20-1, with 9 bases identical to TRBD2. CDR3 length: 16 residues. The ends lost 0 bases at V and 4 bases at J; junction bases unmatched: 7. CDR1 is DFQATT, CDR2 SNEGSKA, per germline (reference sequence). The CDR3 coding sequence is TGCAGTGCTAGAGATCTCTTAGCGGGAGAGTACAATGAGCAGTTCTTC. The encoded protein is CSARDLLAGEYNEQFF.

In its sample, this clonotype was seen many times. V gene TRBV2 combines with J gene TRBJ2-5; D gene unclear. There are 13 residues in the CDR3. CDR1 is SNHLY and CDR2 is FYNNEI in the germline V gene. Trimming stripped 6 bases from V and 3 bases from J, with 11 bases between. CDR3 coding DNA: TGTGCCAGCAGAGAGACTGGAAAAGAGACCCAGTACTTC. This sequence encodes CASRETGKETQYF.

At least ten counts were recorded for this clonotype. The V call is TRBV7-9, the J call TRBJ2-1, with D unclear. Germline CDR1 SEHNR, CDR2 FQNEAQ (reference sequence). Trimming stripped 5 bases from V and 8 bases from J, with 19 bases between. CDR3 length equals 15 residues. This CDR3 is CASSPQYRSSDEQFF. The CDR3 DNA sequence: TGTGCCAGCAGCCCTCAATATAGGAGCTCGGATGAGCAGTTCTTC.

This clonotype was observed at least ten times. This sequence joins TRBV20-1 and TRBJ2-3; 7 bases match TRBD2. Germline-derived CDR1 and CDR2 are DFQATT and SNEGSKA (reference sequence). The CDR3 length is 14 residues. Here the CDR3 reads CSTILADSTDTQYF. CDR3 DNA: TGCAGCACCATTCTAGCGGACTCCACAGATACGCAGTATTTT.

In this sample, this clonotype turned up many times. The J gene is TRBJ2-2, the V gene TRBV12-3 or TRBV12-4; no definite D call. Trimming took off 5 bases at V and 4 bases at J, with 8 bases between the two ends. The length of the CDR3 is 13 residues. CDR3 sequence: CASSNYRTGELFF. The DNA of the CDR3 is TGTGCCAGCAGTAACTATCGCACCGGGGAGCTGTTTTTT.

The chain combines TRBV11-2 with TRBJ1-1; 7 nucleotides agree with TRBD1. The CDR3 sequence is 15 residues long. The junction had 6 bases not matched to a gene; V was cut back by 1 base and J by 4 bases. Germline loops: CDR1 SGHAT, CDR2 FQNNGV. CDR3 nucleotide sequence: TGTGCCAGCAGCTTAGGAGTCAGGGGGGTCACTGAAGCTTTCTTT. Translated, it gives CASSLGVRGVTEAFF.

This clonotype was seen only a few times. This chain uses TRBV7-2 with TRBJ1-5, with D hard to call. The length of the CDR3 is 16 residues. V was pared by 5 bases and J by 5 bases, with 19 bases between. Germline CDR1 SGHTA, CDR2 FQGNSA. CDR3 nucleotides: TGTGCCAGCAGCCCTACGACGAGGGCCGAGTATCAGCCCCAGCATTTT. This encodes CASSPTTRAEYQPQHF.

At least ten counts were recorded for this clonotype. The chain joins TRBV24-1 to TRBJ1-3, with D perhaps matching TRBD1 (5 bases). This CDR3 has 15 residues. The V gene lost 9 bases and the J gene lost 0 bases, with 14 bases spanning the gap. Germline CDR1 KGHDR, CDR2 SFDVKD. CDR3 sequence: CATGGVGTSGNTIYF. The CDR3 DNA is TGTGCCACCGGCGGCGTCGGGACCTCTGGAAACACCATATATTTT.

This clonotype was recorded a few times. The chain couples TRBV19 to TRBJ1-4; 9 bases are shared with TRBD1. The CDR3 consists of 13 residues. Germline values: CDR1 LNHDA, CDR2 SQIVND (reference sequence). The V gene end was trimmed by 8 bases and the J gene end by 8 bases; junction bases not matched to a gene: 6. CDR3 nucleotides: TGTGCCAGTGAGGGACAGGGAGAGGAAAAACTGTTTTTT. Protein sequence: CASEGQGEEKLFF.

CDR3 sequence: CASSHTIGAEYEQYF. The CDR3 DNA is TGTGCCAGCTCCCACACGATAGGGGCTGAGTACGAGCAGTACTTC. The chain is built from TRBV18 and TRBJ2-7; a weak D match, TRBD1 (5 bases). Deletions cut 6 bases from V and 4 bases from J, with 19 bases between. Germline loops: CDR1 KGHSH, CDR2 LQKENI. The CDR3 contains 15 residues.

This clonotype was seen at least ten times. The chain combines TRBV11-2 with TRBJ1-1, with D unresolved. CDR1 and CDR2 (germline): SGHAT, FQNNGV. V was cut by 6 bases and J by 1 base, with 6 bases left in between. This CDR3 region has 12 residues. The CDR3 DNA reads TGTGCCAGCAGTTTGACGAACACTGAAGCTTTCTTT. Protein product: CASSLTNTEAFF.

V gene TRBV4-3 combines with J gene TRBJ2-7; perhaps TRBD2 as D (6 bases). Trimming shortened V by 4 bases and J by 7 bases, and 17 bases separated the two germline ends. The CDR3 spans 14 residues. Per the germline V gene, CDR1 is LGHNA and CDR2 is YSLEER. The CDR3 nucleotides are TGCGCCAGCAGCCCAAAGGGACTCCTCGGGGAGCAGTACTTC. Its translation is CASSPKGLLGEQYF.

This clonotype was recorded a few times. The chain carries TRBV3-1 and TRBJ1-5, with D hard to call. The V end lost 4 bases, the J end lost 0 bases, and 10 bases lay between the germline ends. CDR1 and CDR2 (germline): LGHDT, YNNKEL (reference sequence). This CDR3 has 15 residues. Here the CDR3 reads CASSRRTDSNQPQHF. DNA for the CDR3: TGTGCCAGCAGCCGAAGGACGGATAGCAATCAGCCCCAGCATTTT.

In its sample, this clonotype was seen a few times. The chain has TRBV3-1 and TRBJ2-7; 10 bases map to TRBD2. The CDR3 spans 17 residues. The germline CDR1 and CDR2 sequences are LGHDT and YNNKEL (reference sequence). V gave up 5 bases and J gave up 5 bases; unmatched junction bases: 15. As DNA, the CDR3 is TGTGCCAGCAGCGCTCCCACGGGTAGCGGGAGGAACAACGAGCAGTACTTC. This gives the protein CASSAPTGSGRNNEQYF.

This clonotype has a count of ten or more. This chain joins TRBV20-1 and TRBJ1-1; D may be TRBD1 (6 bases). Germline V gene lookup returns CDR1 DFQATT and CDR2 SNEGSKA (reference sequence). V was pared by 5 bases and J by 2 bases, with 15 bases between. There are 14 residues in the CDR3. This CDR3 reads CSASERDKNTEAFF. The CDR3 DNA is TGCAGTGCTTCGGAGCGGGACAAAAACACTGAAGCTTTCTTT.

This clonotype has ten or more counts. The CDR3 region is CASSLYRQGVDEQYF. The CDR3 DNA is TGTGCCAGCAGTTTATACAGGCAGGGGGTCGACGAGCAGTACTTC. J is TRBJ2-7 and V is TRBV28; TRBD1 matches at 7 bases. The CDR3 contains 15 residues. V trimming: 1 base; J trimming: 5 bases; junction bases outside the gene matches: 8. Germline CDR1 and CDR2: MDHEN and SYDVKM.

A remark on this clonotype: One end of the junction fails to match germline, which may point to a read error. The rearrangement links TRBV6-1 to TRBJ2-5, with 10 bases identical to TRBD2. The CDR3 spans 14 residues. Germline CDR1 MNHNS, CDR2 SASEGT. This chain's CDR3 is CASVASGRQGTQYF. In DNA form, the CDR3 reads TGTGCCAGCGTGGCTAGCGGGAGACAAGGGACCCAGTACTTC.

This clonotype occurred a few times. The V call is TRBV19, the J call TRBJ2-7, with D unresolved. CDR3 length equals 15 residues. The V gene lost 2 bases and the J gene lost 0 bases, with 11 bases spanning the gap. Per the germline V gene, CDR1 is LNHDA and CDR2 is SQIVND (reference sequence). CDR3 protein: CASSIKGGSSYEQYF. DNA for the CDR3: TGTGCCAGTAGTATAAAGGGTGGTTCCTCCTACGAGCAGTACTTC.

This clonotype was observed a handful of times. The V gene is TRBV6-5, the J gene TRBJ1-2; no clear D gene. The CDR3 is 12 residues long. Trimming removed 7 bases from V and 3 bases from J, with 9 bases in between. CDR1 and CDR2 from the germline V gene are MNHEY and SVGAGI. The CDR3: CASKEGDYGYTF. In DNA form, the CDR3 reads TGTGCCAGCAAGGAAGGAGACTATGGCTACACCTTC.

This clonotype was counted many times. The chain is built from TRBV7-9 and TRBJ2-5; 10 bases map to TRBD2. Germline CDR1 SEHNR, CDR2 FQNEAQ (reference sequence). The CDR3 sequence is 17 residues long. V was clipped by 2 bases and J by 5 bases; unmatched bases: 11. Here the CDR3 DNA reads TGTGCCAGCAGCTTACCCCGACTAGCGGGTAGAGGGGAGACCCAGTACTTC. It specifies CASSLPRLAGRGETQYF.

There are many counts of this clonotype. The gene calls are TRBV5-5 and TRBJ2-5, with 7 bases fitting TRBD1. The CDR3 totals 14 residues. V lost 2 bases to trimming and J lost 1 base; unmatched junction nucleotides: 2. CDR1 and CDR2 from the germline V gene are SGHKS and YYEKEE (reference sequence). The chain's CDR3 is CASSLQGLQETQYF. The DNA of the CDR3 is TGTGCCAGCAGCTTACAGGGGCTCCAAGAGACCCAGTACTTC.

The chain has TRBV7-9 and TRBJ2-5; weak D call: TRBD2 (6 bases). V was pared by 1 base and J by 4 bases, with 16 bases between. The CDR3 is 16 amino acids. CDR1 is SEHNR, CDR2 FQNEAQ, per germline (reference sequence). CDR3 nucleotide sequence: TGTGCCAGCAGCTTAGGGACTATCGGGAGCCTAGAGACCCAGTACTTC. Amino acid sequence: CASSLGTIGSLETQYF.

This clonotype was picked up many times. The chain couples TRBV29-1 to TRBJ2-1; a weak D match, TRBD2 (6 bases). This CDR3 spans 11 amino acids. In germline, CDR1 is SQVTM, CDR2 ANQGSEA. The germline V and J ends were trimmed by 6 bases and 8 bases, with 11 bases remaining between them. Here the CDR3 reads CSVELAYEQFF. CDR3 bases: TGCAGCGTCGAACTAGCTTATGAGCAGTTCTTC.

This clonotype was found many times. This sequence joins TRBV6-2 or TRBV6-3 and TRBJ2-7; no clear D. This CDR3 comprises 12 residues. The germline CDR1 and CDR2 sequences are MNHEY and SVGEGT. V lost 9 bases and J 4 bases, leaving 13 bases between the germline ends. The CDR3 sequence: CARRNLLYEQYF. In DNA, the CDR3 is TGTGCCAGGCGGAATCTCCTATACGAGCAGTACTTC.

There are many counts of this clonotype. J is TRBJ2-5 and V is TRBV12-5, with D possibly called TRBD1 or TRBD2 (6 bases each). The ends were cut back, 2 bases at V and 7 bases at J, with 20 bases in the middle. The CDR3 runs 16 residues. CDR1 and CDR2 from the germline V gene are LGHNT and FRNRAP. CDR3 sequence: CASGLSSGTQGGTQYF. CDR3 nucleotide sequence: TGTGCTAGTGGTTTGAGTAGCGGCACACAGGGAGGGACCCAGTACTTC.

This clonotype was counted at least ten times. The chain uses TRBV28 and TRBJ1-6; tentatively, D is TRBD1 (5 bases). Trimming took 7 bases from V and 0 from J, leaving 7 bases between them. Germline V gene data show CDR1 as MDHEN and CDR2 as SYDVKM. CDR3 length: 14 amino acids. The CDR3 protein is CASKGSSYNSPLHF. CDR3 nucleotide sequence: TGTGCCAGCAAGGGGAGCTCCTATAATTCACCCCTCCACTTT. Full variable domain (missing parts from reference TRBV28 and TRBJ1-6): DVKVTQSSRYLVKRTGEKVFLECVQDMDHENMFWYRQDPGLGLRLIYFSYDVKMKEKGDIPEGYSVSREKKERFSLILESASTNQTSMYLCASKGSSYNSPLHFGNGTRLTVT.